This TCR beta chain was captured by sequencing in a study of CD8 T cells in ankylosing spondylitis. Whole-study results and caveats: Matched synovial fluid from ankylosing spondylitis patients was reported to be enriched for disease-linked clones. Among TCR beta sequences, a motif of 7 to 9 highly homologous variants appeared characteristic of ankylosing spondylitis blood.

The sample holds many counts of this clonotype. Its cognate antigen is unknown. V lost 5 bases, J lost 5 bases, and 7 bases stayed unmatched. The CDR3 spans 15 residues. Per germline, CDR1 WSHSY and CDR2 SAAADI. Quantitative 5'-RACE with molecular barcodes was used to make the TCR beta libraries. MiXCR, run by TCRdb on the 5' RACE reads, gives a single entry per CDR3 protein. The sample has roughly 91,000 distinct CDR3 sequences; roughly 8.3% are singletons. The receptor was derived from a male donor with ankylosing spondylitis or in good health (not recorded which). This chain uses TRBV10-2 with TRBJ2-2; TRBD2 aligns across 8 bases. The sequenced sample consisted of blood, either unsorted or a sorted T cell fraction (not recorded which). The CDR3 sequence is CASSFSGGYTGELFF. CDR3 sequence (DNA): TGCGCCAGCAGTTTCAGCGGGGGATATACCGGGGAGCTGTTTTTT.